Presented here are 27 T cell receptor beta chains from one specimen sequenced in a study of blood T cells in healthy people across ages. Using a J-beta primer mix together with a sample-barcoded 5' primer, a second PCR was run for roughly 6 to 11 cycles. One entry per CDR3 protein results from TCRdb running MiXCR on the 5' RACE reads. Among over a million distinct CDR3 sequences listed, 42% were seen once. Sequences were obtained from blood. These receptors were obtained from a woman under 30 in good health.

This chain connects TRBV24-1 to TRBJ2-2; 9 bases match TRBD1. From germline, CDR1 is KGHDR and CDR2 SFDVKD. V lost 6 bases to trimming and J lost 7 bases; unmatched junction nucleotides: 8. The CDR3 has 15 amino acids. This CDR3 is CATSLGTGFHGELFF. Here the CDR3 DNA reads TGTGCCACCAGTCTGGGGACAGGGTTCCACGGGGAGCTGTTTTTT.

This clonotype was detected only once. A read error may explain this, as a much larger clone is one base away. The V gene is TRBV6-4, the J gene TRBJ2-2; D is perhaps TRBD1 or TRBD2 (6 bases each). Trimming took off 5 bases at V and 3 bases at J, with 16 bases between the two ends. The germline CDR1 and CDR2 sequences are MRHNA and SNTAGT. CDR3 length equals 16 residues. Written as DNA, the CDR3 is TGTGCCAGCAGTAACCGGGGGCAGGGCGACACCGGGGAGCTGTTTTTT. This sequence encodes CASSNRGQGDTGELFF.

This clonotype was counted between two and nine times. The chain joins TRBV29-1 to TRBJ1-2; 10 nucleotides line up with TRBD1. The germline gives CDR1 SQVTM, CDR2 ANQGSEA. This CDR3 has 12 amino acids. The V and J ends lost 6 bases and 7 bases, in that order; junction bases with no gene match: 5. In DNA, the CDR3 is TGCAGCGTCCGGGACAGGGGAAGTGGCTACACCTTC. Translation: CSVRDRGSGYTF. Filled out from reference TRBV29-1 and TRBJ1-2, the complete variable domain reads SAVISQKPSRDICQRGTSLTIQCQVDSQVTMMFWYRQQPGQSLTLIATANQGSEATYESGFVIDKFPISRPNLTFSTLTVSNMSPEDSSIYLCSVRDRGSGYTFGSGTRLTVV.

CDR3 protein: CASSSGRRGAFF. In DNA form, the CDR3 reads TGTGCCAGCAGTTCGGGACGTAGGGGAGCTTTCTTT. The chain uses TRBV6-2 or TRBV6-3 and TRBJ1-1; perhaps TRBD1 as D (5 bases). Trimming took off 4 bases at V and 10 bases at J, with 13 bases between the two ends. This CDR3 region has 12 residues. CDR1 and CDR2 from the germline V gene are MNHEY and SVGEGT.

The chain employs TRBV15 and TRBJ1-5, with TRBD1 matching 8 bases. V lost 5 bases, J lost 1 base, and 4 bases stayed unmatched. The germline gives CDR1 LNHNV, CDR2 YYDKDF (reference sequence). CDR3 size: 15 residues. CDR3: CATSPTGGSNQPQHF. In nucleotides, the CDR3 is TGTGCCACCAGCCCTACAGGGGGAAGCAATCAGCCCCAGCATTTT.

The chain has TRBV7-2 and TRBJ2-1; TRBD2 agrees at 10 bases. This CDR3 spans 16 amino acids. CDR1 and CDR2 (germline): SGHTA, FQGNSA. The V and J ends lost 1 base and 7 bases, in that order; junction bases with no gene match: 7. CDR3 region: CASSLVTGLAANEQFF. As DNA, the CDR3 is TGTGCCAGCAGCTTAGTTACAGGACTAGCGGCAAATGAGCAGTTCTTC.

This chain uses TRBV12-3 or TRBV12-4 with TRBJ1-1; possibly TRBD1 for D (6 bases). The CDR3 totals 11 residues. V lost 3 bases, J lost 10 bases, and 9 bases lay in between. DNA of the CDR3: TGTGCCAGCAGTTTGGGGGGGGCAGCTTTCTTT. This encodes CASSLGGAAFF.

V and J are TRBV27 and TRBJ2-7, with D hard to call. Germline V gene lookup returns CDR1 MNHEY and CDR2 SMNVEV (reference sequence). V lost 6 bases and J lost 3, with 18 bases in between. The CDR3 totals 15 residues. CDR3 protein: CASRPDSGGFYEQYF. The CDR3 DNA is TGTGCCAGCAGACCCGACTCGGGTGGTTTCTACGAGCAGTACTTC.

The genes are TRBV30 and TRBJ1-2, with D uncertain. This CDR3 has 16 amino acids. CDR1 and CDR2 from the germline V gene are GTSNPN and SVGIG (reference sequence). V was pared by 0 bases and J by 6 bases, with 20 bases between. The CDR3 sequence is CAWSVPSVSVENGYTF. The CDR3 DNA is TGTGCCTGGAGTGTACCCTCGGTTTCAGTCGAAAATGGCTACACCTTC.

V and J are TRBV6-5 and TRBJ2-5; TRBD2 is a possible D gene (7 bases). Germline V gene data show CDR1 as MNHEY and CDR2 as SVGAGI. The V and J ends lost 4 bases and 4 bases respectively, with 19 bases between them. The CDR3 has 16 residues. Here the CDR3 DNA reads TGTGCCAGCAGTTCAGGTCTTGGGGGAGGGGGAGAGACCCAGTACTTC. Its protein is CASSSGLGGGGETQYF.

The rearrangement joins TRBV5-1 to TRBJ2-5, with 10 nucleotides matching TRBD2. The CDR3 has 16 amino acids. V shed 2 bases, J shed 4 bases, and the junction held 8 bases outside the gene matches. Germline-derived CDR1 and CDR2 are SGHRS and YFSETQ. CDR3 bases: TGCGCCAGCAGCTTCTGCCTAGCGGGAGTCGGAGAGACCCAGTACTTC. Residues: CASSFCLAGVGETQYF.

The count of this clonotype is one. The CDR3 DNA reads as TGTGCCAGCAGCTTAATCGCTGAAGCTTTCTTT. Its protein product is CASSLIAEAFF. This sequence joins TRBV5-5 and TRBJ1-1; D is undetermined. The CDR3 is 11 residues long. Between the trimmed V and J ends, which lost 2 bases and 6 bases, there was a span of 5 bases. Germline V gene lookup returns CDR1 SGHKS and CDR2 YYEKEE (reference sequence).

This clonotype has only a few counts. CDR3 coding DNA: TGTGCCAGCAGCACCTCGCTAGCAAAGGACGTCACCGGGGAGCTGTTTTTT. Protein: CASSTSLAKDVTGELFF. The J gene is TRBJ2-2, the V gene TRBV7-8, with TRBD2 as a possible D gene (5 bases). This CDR3 spans 17 amino acids. Per germline, CDR1 SGHVS and CDR2 FQNEAQ. The ends were cut back, 5 bases at V and 4 bases at J, with 20 bases in the middle.

This chain links TRBV20-1 with TRBJ1-5, with TRBD1 identical over 7 bases. Germline V lookup: CDR1 DFQATT, CDR2 SNEGSKA (reference sequence). V was pared by 2 bases and J by 2 bases, with 3 bases of the junction left unmatched. CDR3 size: 14 residues. CDR3: CSARLGQGNQPQHF. The DNA for the CDR3 is TGCAGTGCTAGATTAGGACAGGGCAATCAGCCCCAGCATTTT.

This clonotype came up a few times. This chain connects TRBV10-3 to TRBJ2-3, with TRBD2 as a possible D gene (6 bases). The length of the CDR3 is 13 residues. Germline V gene data show CDR1 as ENHRY and CDR2 as SYGVKD. V was cut by 10 bases and J by 6 bases, with 17 bases left in between. The chain's CDR3 is CATQAGLADTQYF. CDR3 in DNA: TGTGCCACCCAGGCAGGGCTAGCGGATACGCAGTATTTT.

The V call is TRBV3-1, the J call TRBJ2-2; 8 bases line up with TRBD2. V lost 3 bases, J lost 4 bases, and 4 bases stayed unmatched. The CDR3 consists of 15 residues. Germline CDR1 and CDR2: LGHDT and YNNKEL (reference sequence). For the CDR3, the DNA is TGTGCCAGCAGCCAGGAGCGGGGGAGCACCGGGGAGCTGTTTTTT. As protein: CASSQERGSTGELFF.

The chain links TRBV5-1 to TRBJ2-7; D not certain. In germline, CDR1 is SGHRS, CDR2 YFSETQ. The CDR3 is made up of 14 amino acids. Trimming left V 1 base short and J 3 bases short, with 11 bases between. The chain's CDR3 is CASSLSIGDYEQYF. CDR3 coding DNA: TGCGCCAGCAGCTTGAGTATAGGAGACTACGAGCAGTACTTC.

This clonotype was observed a handful of times. This chain connects TRBV7-2 to TRBJ2-7, with TRBD2 matching 16 bases. V lost 6 bases, J lost 9 bases, and 11 bases stayed unmatched. This CDR3 has 16 residues. CDR1 and CDR2 (germline): SGHTA, FQGNSA. CDR3 coding DNA: TGTGCCAGCAGTCTACTGGGGACTAGCGGGGGGGGCGTGCAGTACTTC. Translating it yields CASSLLGTSGGGVQYF.

This clonotype occurred a few times. V usage is TRBV27 and J usage is TRBJ2-3; 11 bases match TRBD2. The CDR3 has 16 residues. V lost 5 bases and J lost 6; bases outside the gene matches: 10. The germline V gene has CDR1 MNHEY and CDR2 SMNVEV (reference sequence). CDR3 sequence reads: CASSLGLAEGGDTQYF. The CDR3, as DNA: TGTGCCAGCAGTCTGGGACTAGCGGAGGGAGGCGATACGCAGTATTTT.

The chain carries TRBV27 and TRBJ2-7; 9 positions match TRBD2. The germline CDR1 and CDR2 sequences are MNHEY and SMNVEV (reference sequence). CDR3 length: 17 residues. V lost 5 bases, J lost 0 bases, and 11 bases stayed unmatched. The CDR3 DNA reads as TGTGCCAGCAGTCCCCCCCTTAGCGGGGGCCTCTCCTACGAGCAGTACTTC. Amino acid sequence: CASSPPLSGGLSYEQYF.

The rearrangement links TRBV20-1 to TRBJ2-1; TRBD1 or TRBD2 may be the D gene (5 bases each). CDR1 is DFQATT and CDR2 is SNEGSKA in the germline V gene (reference sequence). The CDR3 covers 15 residues. Trimming shortened V by 5 bases and J by 0 bases, and 14 bases separated the two germline ends. The CDR3 protein is CSAGDGSRSYNEQFF. CDR3 sequence (DNA): TGCAGTGCTGGGGACGGCTCTCGCTCCTACAATGAGCAGTTCTTC.

This chain uses TRBV2 with TRBJ2-5; a weak D match, TRBD2 (5 bases). The CDR3 length is 16 residues. Trimming took off 2 bases at V and 4 bases at J, with 17 bases between the two ends. Germline CDR1 and CDR2: SNHLY and FYNNEI. CDR3 sequence reads: CASSEWSLADRETQYF. DNA for the CDR3: TGTGCCAGCAGTGAATGGTCGCTAGCTGATAGAGAGACCCAGTACTTC.

The chain is built from TRBV21-1 and TRBJ2-4; the table calls TRBD1, which could not be checked here. TRBV21-1 is an annotated pseudogene. CDR3 length equals 18 residues. The CDR3 DNA is TGTGCCAGCAGCAAAGTCCCAACATTCCCCGGTCACAAAAACATTCAGTACTTC. It specifies CASSKVPTFPGHKNIQYF.

V usage is TRBV12-3 or TRBV12-4 and J usage is TRBJ2-7, with TRBD2 identical over 8 bases. The CDR3 totals 13 residues. After removal of 7 bases from V and 4 bases from J, the junction contained 6 bases not matched to a gene. The CDR3 coding sequence is TGTGCCAGCACCGCGAGCGGGAGATACGAGCAGTACTTC. The encoded protein is CASTASGRYEQYF.

This clonotype has just a few counts. The V and J genes are TRBV28 and TRBJ1-5, with a tentative D call TRBD1 (5 bases). Trimming shortened V by 3 bases and J by 6 bases, and 15 bases separated the two germline ends. Germline V gene lookup returns CDR1 MDHEN and CDR2 SYDVKM. This CDR3 is 15 amino acids long. The CDR3 region is CASSLVGGIGQPQHF. In DNA form, the CDR3 reads TGTGCCAGCAGTTTGGTTGGGGGGATTGGTCAGCCCCAGCATTTT.

This clonotype was seen a few times. The rearrangement uses TRBV7-2 and TRBJ2-1; TRBD2 matches at 11 bases. Trimming cost V 0 bases and J 9 bases; bases outside gene matches: 10. The CDR3 length is 17 residues. Germline CDR1 SGHTA, CDR2 FQGNSA. The CDR3 reads CASSLATSGTRGTEQFF. Here the CDR3 DNA reads TGTGCCAGCAGCTTAGCGACTAGCGGGACCCGCGGTACTGAGCAGTTCTTC.

As for this clonotype: One junction end does not reproduce the germline sequence, and a read error may be involved. This rearrangement joins TRBV6-1 to TRBJ2-1; perhaps TRBD2 as D (6 bases). Germline loops: CDR1 MNHNS, CDR2 SASEGT. The length of the CDR3 is 13 residues. The CDR3 nucleotides read TGTGCCAGCATCGGAGGGACCTACAAAGAGCAGTTCTTC. Translated, it gives CASIGGTYKEQFF.